This T cell receptor (beta chain) was found in a study of early T cells in non-severe SARS-CoV-2 infection. Study as a whole: Sequencing used unsorted whole-blood bulk RNA, so chains lack pairing.

The TCR library protocol attached unique molecular identifiers to the individual cDNA molecules. TCRdb re-called the 5' RACE reads through MiXCR, storing one row per CDR3 protein. This sample has tens of thousands of distinct CDR3 sequences, with about 11% found just once. Trimming cost V 0 bases and J 3 bases; bases outside gene matches: 7. Germline CDR1 MGHRA, CDR2 YSYEKL. The CDR3 has 16 residues. This chain joins TRBV4-1 and TRBJ1-2; the match to TRBD1 covers 7 bases. The source was whole blood, collected at baseline. This receptor was identified in an adult who was a healthcare worker with PCR-confirmed SARS-CoV-2 infection or an uninfected control (not recorded which). This CDR3 is CASSQEGGQGDYGYTF. CDR3 coding DNA: TGCGCCAGCAGCCAAGAAGGGGGGCAGGGGGACTATGGCTACACCTTC.